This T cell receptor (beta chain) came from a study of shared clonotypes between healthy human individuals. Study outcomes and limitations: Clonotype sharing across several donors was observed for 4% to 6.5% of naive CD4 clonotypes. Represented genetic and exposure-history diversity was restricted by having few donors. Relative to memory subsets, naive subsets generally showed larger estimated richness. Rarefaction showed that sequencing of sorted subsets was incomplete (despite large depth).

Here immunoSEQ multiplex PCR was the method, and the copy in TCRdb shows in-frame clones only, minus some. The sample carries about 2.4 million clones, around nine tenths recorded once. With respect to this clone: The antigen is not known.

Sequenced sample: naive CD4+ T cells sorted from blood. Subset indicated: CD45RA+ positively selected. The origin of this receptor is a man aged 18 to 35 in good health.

As DNA, the CDR3 is TGCGCCAGCAGCTCCTCGTTGACCCAAGAGACCCAGTACTTC. This codes for CASSSSLTQETQYF. The chain combines TRBV5-1 with TRBJ2-5; D is unresolved. Germline CDR1 SGHRS, CDR2 YFSETQ. The length of the CDR3 is 14 residues. V was shortened by 3 bases and J by 1 base, with 10 bases between the two germline ends.